This TCR beta chain comes out of a study of cytomegalovirus exposure and HLA in healthy donors. Study-wide findings and caveats: In a later analysis, TCR beta V- and J-gene trimming was associated with a missense DCLRE1C variant.

The CDR3 extends over 16 amino acids. CDR1 is LNHDA, CDR2 SQIVND, per germline (reference sequence). V dropped 4 bases and J dropped 0 bases, with 13 bases sitting between them. This PCR relied on a set of 60 Vbeta primers and 13 Jbeta primers. Repertoires were generated with immunoSEQ multiplex PCR, while TCRdb's copy carries only in-frame clones and drops some. This sample has some 130,000 clones; 75% to 80% occur once, and the top ten carry 2% to 2.5%. As for this clone: Its specificity is not known.

The sample comprised PBMCs. This TCR came from a man between 25 and 39 years old in good health and CMV-seronegative. The chain carries TRBV19 and TRBJ2-1; D might be TRBD1 (5 bases). CDR3 amino acids: CASSSGRGGSYNEQFF. CDR3 sequence (DNA): TGTGCCAGTAGTAGTGGAAGGGGCGGCTCCTACAATGAGCAGTTCTTC.